Listed below are T cell receptor beta chains from one sample, sequenced in a study of cytomegalovirus exposure and HLA in healthy donors. Here immunoSEQ multiplex PCR was the method, and the copy in TCRdb shows in-frame clones only, minus some. In the table there are 75,000 to 95,000 clones, almost 85% of which are singletons. The sequencing sample was made of PBMCs. Receptor source: a young woman in good health and CMV-seropositive. Both conserved end residues are part of each CDR3. D genes are given only for firm matches.

cdr3_nt: TGTGCCAGCAGCGGACAGCACAATGAGCAGTTCTTC; cdr3_aa: CASSGQHNEQFF; j_call: TRBJ2-1; cdr3_length: 12; v_call: TRBV2; d_call: .
cdr3_nt: TGCGCCAGCAGCTTGGGGCAGGGTGGGAATCAGCCCCAGCATTTT; cdr3_aa: CASSLGQGGNQPQHF; j_call: TRBJ1-5; cdr3_length: 15; v_call: TRBV5-1; d_call: .
cdr3_nt: TGTGCCAGCAGCCAAGATCAGGGGGCGAAGGGCGCCGGGGAGCTGTTTTTT; cdr3_aa: CASSQDQGAKGAGELFF; j_call: TRBJ2-2; cdr3_length: 17; v_call: TRBV4-2; d_call: TRBD1
cdr3_nt: TGTGCCAGCAGCCAAGATGTCCTAGTGGGCACCGGGGAGCTGTTTTTT; cdr3_aa: CASSQDVLVGTGELFF; j_call: TRBJ2-2; cdr3_length: 16; v_call: TRBV4-2; d_call: .
cdr3_nt: TGTGCCAGCAGTCGAGGGACTAGCGGGGCAGAGACCCAGTACTTC; cdr3_aa: CASSRGTSGAETQYF; j_call: TRBJ2-5; cdr3_length: 15; v_call: TRBV6-5; d_call: TRBD2
cdr3_nt: TGTGCCATCAGGATACCAATCGACACCTATGGCTACACCTTC; cdr3_aa: CAIRIPIDTYGYTF; j_call: TRBJ1-2; cdr3_length: 14; v_call: TRBV10-3; d_call: .
cdr3_nt: TGTGCCAGCAGCTTATTCGGGACAGAGAATGGCTACACCTTC; cdr3_aa: CASSLFGTENGYTF; j_call: TRBJ1-2; cdr3_length: 14; v_call: TRBV7-9; d_call: TRBD1
cdr3_nt: TGCGCCAGCAGCTTGGACAGGCCGAACACTGAAGCTTTCTTT; cdr3_aa: CASSLDRPNTEAFF; j_call: TRBJ1-1; cdr3_length: 14; v_call: TRBV5-1; d_call: .
cdr3_nt: TGTGCCAGTTGCACCGTCGGGGGTGGCGGCTACACCTTC; cdr3_aa: CASCTVGGGGYTF; j_call: TRBJ1-2; cdr3_length: 13; v_call: TRBV19; d_call: .
cdr3_nt: TGTGCCAGAAGCTCGGGGACTCCCCAAGAGACCCAGTACTTC; cdr3_aa: CARSSGTPQETQYF; j_call: TRBJ2-5; cdr3_length: 14; v_call: TRBV5-3; d_call: .
cdr3_nt: TGTGCCAGCAGCTTAACTGGGGGGGACACCATATATTTT; cdr3_aa: CASSLTGGDTIYF; j_call: TRBJ1-3; cdr3_length: 13; v_call: TRBV7-6; d_call: .
cdr3_nt: TGTGCCAGCAGCCCCGACAGCTCCAATCAGCCCCAGCATTTT; cdr3_aa: CASSPDSSNQPQHF; j_call: TRBJ1-5; cdr3_length: 14; v_call: TRBV7-9; d_call: .
cdr3_nt: TGCGCCAGCAGCAACAGGGTCGGATACGAGCAGTACTTC; cdr3_aa: CASSNRVGYEQYF; j_call: TRBJ2-7; cdr3_length: 13; v_call: TRBV5-1; d_call: .
cdr3_nt: TGTGCCAGCAGTGTACTAACCTATTTATCGGGGTACACAGATACGCAGTATTTT; cdr3_aa: CASSVLTYLSGYTDTQYF; j_call: TRBJ2-3; cdr3_length: 18; v_call: TRBV25-1; d_call: .
cdr3_nt: TGTGCCAGCAGCGACCAGGGTCTATCTAACTATGGCTACACCTTC; cdr3_aa: CASSDQGLSNYGYTF; j_call: TRBJ1-2; cdr3_length: 15; v_call: TRBV9; d_call: .
cdr3_nt: TGCGCCAGCAGCTACCCCGGGACAGGGAAAGATACGCAGTATTTT; cdr3_aa: CASSYPGTGKDTQYF; j_call: TRBJ2-3; cdr3_length: 15; v_call: TRBV5-1; d_call: TRBD1
cdr3_nt: TGTGCCAGCAGGGGGCTTAGAAAGAGCTCCTACGAGCAGTACTTC; cdr3_aa: CASRGLRKSSYEQYF; j_call: TRBJ2-7; cdr3_length: 15; v_call: TRBV28; d_call: .
cdr3_nt: TGTGCCAGCAGGGGGGGGTACAATCAGCCCCAGCATTTT; cdr3_aa: CASRGGYNQPQHF; j_call: TRBJ1-5; cdr3_length: 13; v_call: TRBV7-8; d_call: .
cdr3_nt: TGCGCCAGCAGCTTGGCGGTCCTAACCTACGAGCAGTACTTC; cdr3_aa: CASSLAVLTYEQYF; j_call: TRBJ2-7; cdr3_length: 14; v_call: TRBV5-1; d_call: .
cdr3_nt: TGTGCCAGCAGCTTCGTTGGGTACGACAGGGACTCTGGAAACACCATATATTTT; cdr3_aa: CASSFVGYDRDSGNTIYF; j_call: TRBJ1-3; cdr3_length: 18; v_call: TRBV7-9; d_call: TRBD1